This section outlines one T cell receptor beta chain sequence together with its context. The sample comes from a study of PD-L1 blockade in urothelial cancer. Study overall: Blood was analyzed 3 weeks (second dose) and 6 weeks after treatment start.

The CDR3 spans 15 residues. Sequencing used immunoSEQ multiplex PCR; TCRdb keeps in-frame clones, though not all of them. In the table there are approximately 79,000 clones, around 90% of which are singletons. The V call is TRBV21-1, the J call TRBJ2-7; TRBD1, the table's D call, was not compared with the DNA. TRBV21-1 represents a pseudogene. Sequenced material: PBMCs, taken around atezolizumab (anti-PD-L1) treatment. The clonotype comes from a woman aged 70-85 years with urothelial cancer. The CDR3 nucleotides are TGTGCCAGCAGCAAAGCGCTACAGGGGGCGTGCGAGCAGTACTTC. Translation: CASSKALQGACEQYF.